This TCR beta chain was recovered during a study of T cell repertoires in cytomegalovirus infection (dated by TCRdb to about 2019). Turning to the overall study: Because public TCR beta signatures pointed to carriage of CMV infection together with the matching HLA type, the HLA type of each donor mattered for the analysis. Broad study findings and their caveats: Cumulative frequency of public TCR beta family members discriminated carriers of CMV infection plus the relevant HLA type in this cohort and an independent 352-donor cohort. In the ex vivo response, HLA-C-restricted CMV-specific TCR beta clonotypes were dominant, and in two of eight donors the single most frequent clonotype came from this HLA-C-restricted group.

In regard to this clonotype: Its target antigen remains unknown. No qualities accompany the bases; no much larger clone lies one base away.

For CDR1 and CDR2, the germline V gene lists SGHTA and FQGNSA. Trimming accounts for 1 base at V and 6 bases at J, while the number of junction bases matched to no gene is 7. The CDR3 runs 16 amino acids, cysteine and phenylalanine included. This entry keeps only the CDR3 DNA: 48 bases, framed from base 1. TCRdb records Illumina HiSeq 1500 as the sequencer. TCRdb reprocessed the public reads (quality trimming at Q25 with fastp, clone calling with MiXCR) and kept in-frame beta chains. Every entry covers one CDR3 protein and lists the most common genes and DNA from its rows. A total of 310,000 or so distinct CDR3 sequences appear in this sample, roughly 16% of them only once. The ten biggest clones cover about 11% of the sample.

The sequenced sample consisted of PBMCs. Here the chain combines TRBV7-2 and TRBJ1-5, and 9 junction bases match TRBD1. The receptor comes from a human donor in good health (CMV status not recorded). Some clones in this sample may be carry-over from other donors' samples. The CDR3 region: CASSLELGTGTQPQHF. The DNA sequence is as follows: TGTGCCAGCAGCTTAGAATTAGGGACAGGGACTCAGCCCCAGCATTTT.